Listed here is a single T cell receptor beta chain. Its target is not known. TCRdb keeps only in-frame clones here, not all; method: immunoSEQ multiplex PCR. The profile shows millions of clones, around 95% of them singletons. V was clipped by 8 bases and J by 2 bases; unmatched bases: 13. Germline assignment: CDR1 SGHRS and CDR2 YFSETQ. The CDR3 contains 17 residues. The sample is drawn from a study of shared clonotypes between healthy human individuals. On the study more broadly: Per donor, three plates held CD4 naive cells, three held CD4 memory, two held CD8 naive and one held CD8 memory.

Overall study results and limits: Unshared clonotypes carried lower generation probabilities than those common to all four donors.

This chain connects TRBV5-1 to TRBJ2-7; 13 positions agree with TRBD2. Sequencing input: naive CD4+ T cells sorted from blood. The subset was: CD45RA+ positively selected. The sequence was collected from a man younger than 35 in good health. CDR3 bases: TGCGCCAGTAATCGAGGACTAGCGGGAGAGGGGACCTACGAGCAGTACTTC. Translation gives CASNRGLAGEGTYEQYF.